This T cell receptor (beta chain) appears in the sequencing data of a study of graft-versus-host responses after intestinal transplantation. About the research overall: For two to four years after anti-thymocyte globulin induction, all recipients took tacrolimus and steroids. Study results and limitations: Researchers found GvH clones in recipient marrow, and some showed up first in ileum or blood.

Clones were sequenced by immunoSEQ multiplex PCR, and TCRdb holds only the in-frame ones, with some missing. The sample includes about 110,000 clones, 87% of them seen just once. J gave up 8 bases and V 5 bases, and 12 bases lay outside the gene matches. Germline assignment: CDR1 SGHVS and CDR2 FQNEAQ. This CDR3 comprises 16 residues. With regard to this clone: Its antigen is undetermined.

Sequences were derived from unstimulated CD4+ T cells sorted from spleen or lymph node cells, sampled before transplant. The J gene is TRBJ2-1, the V gene TRBV7-8; TRBD2 aligns across 10 bases. This clonotype was sampled from a human donor who was the organ donor for an intestinal transplant. DNA of the CDR3: TGTGCCAGCAGCGAGCGAAGCGGGAGGGCCATGGATGAGCAGTTCTTC. It yields the protein CASSERSGRAMDEQFF.